The clone carrying this TCR beta chain was counted between two and nine times. Expressed TCRB transcripts were sequenced because the entire RNA isolate underwent reverse transcription. Clones were sequenced by immunoSEQ multiplex PCR, and TCRdb holds only the in-frame ones, with some missing. This table holds 70,000 to 90,000 clones, 25% to 35% found once. The data are from a study of beta chain features in type 1 diabetes. CDR3 length: 16 residues. Looked up from germline, CDR1 is SEHNR and CDR2 is FQNEAQ (reference sequence). The V end lost 1 base, the J end lost 0 bases, and 10 bases lay between the germline ends.

The sequenced sample was stem cell memory CD4+ T cells from blood. The gene calls are TRBV7-9 and TRBJ2-1; D gene ambiguous. The receptor comes from a woman between 18 and 29 years old in good health. CDR3 in amino acids: CASSLGSASSYNEQFF. DNA of the CDR3: TGTGCCAGCAGCTTAGGATCCGCGTCCTCCTACAATGAGCAGTTCTTC.